These 3 T cell receptor beta chains share one sample of origin, sequenced in a study of neoadjuvant anti-PD-1 for oral cavity cancer. Produced via immunoSEQ multiplex PCR; TCRdb's table is partial and in-frame only. The profile shows tens of thousands of clones, around four fifths of them singletons. The source was PBMCs, collected before nivolumab (anti-PD-1) treatment. The receptor source for this set is a person aged 35 to 85 with oral cavity squamous cell carcinoma.

The gene calls are TRBV14 and TRBJ2-7, with unresolved D. The CDR3 contains 12 residues. In germline, CDR1 is SGHDN, CDR2 FVKESK. Trimming took 1 base from V and 4 from J, leaving 5 bases between them. CDR3 protein: CASSQGSYEQYF. CDR3 sequence (DNA): TGTGCCAGCAGCCAAGGGAGTTACGAGCAGTACTTC. Filled out from reference TRBV14 and TRBJ2-7, the complete variable domain reads EAGVTQFPSHSVIEKGQTVTLRCDPISGHDNLYWYRRVMGKEIKFLLHFVKESKQDESGMPNNRFLAERTGGTYSTLKVQPAELEDSGVYFCASSQGSYEQYFGPGTRLTVT.

This chain links TRBV29-1 with TRBJ2-1, with D possibly matching TRBD2 (6 bases). The V and J ends lost 2 bases and 4 bases respectively, with 21 bases between them. This CDR3 region has 17 residues. Germline lookup yields CDR1 SQVTM and CDR2 ANQGSEA. In DNA form, the CDR3 reads TGCAGCGTTGAACACCCCCCGGCGGGAATAAAATACAATGAGCAGTTCTTC. Encoded protein: CSVEHPPAGIKYNEQFF.

The DNA for the CDR3 is TGTGCCAGCAGCTTGGAAGGGGTCGCAGGAACTGGCTACACCTTC. Residues: CASSLEGVAGTGYTF. This rearrangement joins TRBV5-4 to TRBJ1-2; a possible D gene is TRBD1 (5 bases). CDR3 length equals 15 residues. The V and J ends lost 0 bases and 7 bases respectively, with 16 bases between them. The germline V gene has CDR1 SGHNT and CDR2 YYREEE (reference sequence).